These 6 T cell receptor beta chains came from one sample sequenced in a study of cytomegalovirus exposure and HLA in healthy donors. The PCR used 60 Vbeta and 13 Jbeta primers. The method was immunoSEQ multiplex PCR; TCRdb's version includes in-frame clones alone and lacks a portion of them. The sample consists of 13,000 to 15,000 clones, roughly 63% of them appearing once. The sequenced material came from PBMCs. Receptor source: a woman between 50 and 59 years old in good health and CMV-seropositive.

The rearrangement joins TRBV14 to TRBJ1-2; 7 nucleotides match TRBD1. V was clipped by 5 bases and J by 7 bases; unmatched bases: 13. The CDR3 covers 15 residues. CDR1 is SGHDN, CDR2 FVKESK, per germline. CDR3 DNA: TGTGCCAGCAGCACTGAACACTACGGGACAGCTGGCTACACCTTC. Protein: CASSTEHYGTAGYTF.

The CDR3 loop reads CASSQGVRVPDTQYF. The DNA of the CDR3 is TGCGCCAGCAGCCAAGGGGTACGGGTTCCAGATACGCAGTATTTT. J is TRBJ2-3 and V is TRBV4-3; no clear D gene. The CDR3 length is 15 residues. V lost 1 base to trimming and J lost 4 bases, with 12 bases between them. The germline V gene encodes CDR1 LGHNA and CDR2 YSLEER.

This clone has just a few counts. The chain carries TRBV7-9 and TRBJ1-1; D gene uncertain. V was shortened by 3 bases and J by 8 bases, with 10 bases between the two germline ends. The CDR3 is made up of 12 amino acids. The V gene's germline CDR1 is SEHNR and CDR2 FQNEAQ (reference sequence). The CDR3 nucleotides read TGTGCCAGCAGCTTCTCTAGGCAGGAAGCTTTCTTT. This encodes CASSFSRQEAFF. The whole variable domain, filled in from reference TRBV7-9 and TRBJ1-1, reads DTGVSQNPRHKITKRGQNVTFRCDPISEHNRLYWYRQTLGQGPEFLTYFQNEAQLEKSRLLSDRFSAERPKGSFSTLEIQRTEQGDSAMYLCASSFSRQEAFFGQGTRLTVV.

V gene TRBV4-1 combines with J gene TRBJ2-3, with a possible D match to TRBD2 (6 bases). From germline, CDR1 is MGHRA and CDR2 YSYEKL. The CDR3 sequence is 16 residues long. The ends were cut back, 3 bases at V and 1 base at J, with 14 bases in the middle. In nucleotides, the CDR3 is TGCGCCAGCAGCCAGGGGCGGGGTAGCGGCACAGATACGCAGTATTTT. Amino acid sequence: CASSQGRGSGTDTQYF.

The chain links TRBV29-1 to TRBJ1-2; 7 nucleotides match TRBD1. The CDR3 sequence is 13 residues long. Germline V gene lookup returns CDR1 SQVTM and CDR2 ANQGSEA. The trim removed 4 bases at V and 4 bases at J, leaving 6 bases unmatched. CDR3 DNA sequence: TGCAGCGTTGGACAGGGTGAGACCTATGGCTACACCTTC. Residues: CSVGQGETYGYTF.

For the CDR3, the DNA is TGTGCCAGCAGCTTGGAGCCTAGCGGGACCCCCCCAGATACGCAGTATTTT. Protein: CASSLEPSGTPPDTQYF. The chain combines TRBV5-4 with TRBJ2-3; 9 bases agree with TRBD2. There are 17 residues in the CDR3. Germline V gene sequence: CDR1 SGHNT, CDR2 YYREEE (reference sequence). V shed 0 bases and J 4 bases; nucleotides not matched to a gene: 9.